These 2 T cell receptor beta chains were sequenced from one sample in a study of blood T cell repertoires in COVID-19. Sequencing was performed with immunoSEQ multiplex PCR; in TCRdb, only in-frame clones are kept and a portion is missing. The repertoire holds roughly 250,000 clones, 80% to 95% seen once, with less than 2.5% in the top ten. The sample consisted of PBMCs or T cells enriched from blood (not recorded which). These receptors were taken from a woman younger than 35 who had recovered from COVID-19.

The rearrangement uses TRBV7-8 and TRBJ1-2; D gene uncertain. This CDR3 region has 15 residues. Germline V gives CDR1 SGHVS, CDR2 FQNEAQ. Trimming took off 6 bases at V and 0 bases at J, with 14 bases between the two ends. The DNA of the CDR3 is TGTGCCAGCAGTCTTCACAGAGCAGCTAACTATGGCTACACCTTC. Translated: CASSLHRAANYGYTF.

The chain links TRBV9 to TRBJ1-6; tentative D call: TRBD1 (5 bases). The V gene lost 3 bases and the J gene lost 0 bases, with 13 bases spanning the gap. CDR1 is SGDLS, CDR2 YYNGEE, per germline. This CDR3 is 17 amino acids long. CDR3 protein: CASSAQAIYSYNSPLHF. CDR3 nucleotide sequence: TGTGCCAGCAGCGCACAGGCGATCTACTCCTATAATTCACCCCTCCACTTT.